The clone carrying this TCR beta chain turned up a few times. This entry comes from a study of response to subunit inactivated influenza vaccine. TCRdb reprocessed the RT-PCR reads via MiXCR and lists one record per CDR3 protein. The profile shows 650,000 to 700,000 distinct CDR3 sequences, approximately 15% of them singletons. The input for sequencing was PBMCs from blood, taken about 13 days after vaccination. The receptor's source is a man aged 50-60 years who received an inactivated influenza vaccine.

The CDR3, as DNA: TGTGCCAGCAGTTTAGATTCTCCGGGACTCTATGGCTACACCTTC. Residues: CASSLDSPGLYGYTF. The chain recombines TRBV12-3 or TRBV12-4 with TRBJ1-2; perhaps TRBD1 as D (5 bases). The CDR3 runs to 15 residues. V lost 1 base to trimming and J lost 4 bases, with 13 bases between them.